The sequence of this T cell receptor beta chain was determined in a study of long-term antiretroviral therapy in people with HIV. Sequencing relied on immunoSEQ assay v3.0, run at survey level. Here immunoSEQ multiplex PCR was the method, and the copy in TCRdb shows in-frame clones only, minus some. The sample gives fewer than 35,000 clones, around 78% of which show up once; approximately 8% is in the top ten. V lost 0 bases to trimming and J lost 5 bases; unmatched junction nucleotides: 4. CDR3 length: 15 amino acids. Germline values: CDR1 KGHSH, CDR2 LQKENI. The sequenced sample was unsorted PBMCs, obtained 3.1 years after starting antiretroviral therapy. The TCR originated in a woman between 45 and 65 years old with HIV. The chain recombines TRBV18 with TRBJ2-5; 9 bases align to TRBD1. The CDR3 region is CASSPPGQGEETQYF. The CDR3 nucleotides are TGTGCCAGCTCACCACCGGGACAGGGAGAGGAGACCCAGTACTTC.